This is a list of T cell receptor beta chains from one sample in a study of cytomegalovirus exposure and HLA in healthy donors. The table came from immunoSEQ multiplex PCR; TCRdb's copy has only in-frame clones and leaves some out. Of around 190,000 clones listed, 86% are singletons. Sequenced: PBMCs. These receptors all come from a woman aged 18-29 years in good health and CMV-seronegative. CDR3s include the opening cysteine and the closing phenylalanine or tryptophan. The D gene is left open where the match is weak. Clone size is not always given. Where it is, it says once, few, many or a class for expanded clones.

v_gene,j_gene,d_gene,abundance,CDR3aa,CDR3nt
TRBV5-1,TRBJ2-7,NA,NA,CASSLGGPTGYEQYF,TGCGCCAGCAGCTTGGGGGGGCCCACGGGCTACGAGCAGTACTTC
TRBV19,TRBJ1-2,NA,few,CASTGQGTGYTF,TGTGCCAGTACAGGCCAGGGAACTGGCTACACCTTC
TRBV6-1,TRBJ1-2,NA,NA,CASSVRGGEGYGYTF,TGTGCCAGCAGTGTCCGGGGGGGAGAGGGCTATGGCTACACCTTC
TRBV7-9,TRBJ1-2,NA,NA,CASTPTGVLTRGYTF,TGTGCCAGCACCCCGACAGGAGTATTAACACGGGGCTACACCTTC
TRBV19,TRBJ2-1,TRBD1,NA,CASSLRTGDGDEQFF,TGTGCCAGTAGTCTACGGACAGGGGATGGCGATGAGCAGTTCTTC
TRBV6-4,TRBJ1-2,NA,once,CASSDSMGRAGYTF,TGTGCCAGCAGTGACTCGATGGGGAGGGCTGGCTACACCTTC
TRBV19,TRBJ2-1,NA,NA,CASRIKRLGDNEQFF,TGTGCCAGTAGAATCAAGAGACTAGGGGACAATGAGCAGTTCTTC
TRBV7-8,TRBJ2-7,TRBD2,NA,CASSFGGGQGSYEQYF,TGTGCCAGCAGCTTCGGGGGAGGGCAGGGATCCTACGAGCAGTACTTC
TRBV27,TRBJ1-2,NA,NA,CASSSPTRQSGANYGYTF,TGTGCCAGCAGTTCCCCTACGCGACAGAGCGGGGCTAACTATGGCTACACCTTC
TRBV29-1,TRBJ1-1,TRBD1,NA,CSAGTGKMNTEAFF,TGCAGCGCGGGGACAGGCAAGATGAACACTGAAGCTTTCTTT
TRBV7-9,TRBJ2-2,NA,NA,CASSPLQGVAAGELFF,TGTGCCAGCAGCCCTTTGCAGGGAGTAGCGGCCGGGGAGCTGTTTTTT
TRBV10-3,TRBJ2-1,NA,NA,CAISVESRQFF,TGTGCCATCAGTGTCGAGAGTCGACAGTTCTTC
TRBV4-1,TRBJ1-3,NA,NA,CASSPWALGQAGNTIYF,TGCGCCAGCAGCCCTTGGGCGCTGGGGCAGGCTGGAAACACCATATATTTT
TRBV19,TRBJ1-6,NA,NA,CASSSPFFVDRSNSPLHF,TGTGCCAGTAGTTCCCCCTTCTTCGTCGACAGGTCTAATTCACCCCTCCACTTT
TRBV29-1,TRBJ1-2,NA,NA,CSVLRVRGGYTF,TGCAGCGTTCTCAGGGTCCGCGGTGGCTACACCTTC
TRBV6-5,TRBJ1-4,NA,once,CASRTGSKDEKLFF,TGTGCCAGCAGGACGGGATCGAAGGATGAAAAACTGTTTTTT